Sequencing of this T cell receptor beta chain was carried out in a study of cytomegalovirus exposure and HLA in healthy donors. Measured with immunoSEQ multiplex PCR; TCRdb has only the in-frame clones, and not every one. The sample lists more than 250,000 clones, approximately 90% occurring once. V lost 0 bases, J lost 4 bases, and 15 bases lay in between. CDR3 size: 16 residues. The germline CDR1 and CDR2 sequences are MNHEY and SMNVEV (reference sequence). The specimen was PBMCs. The TCR was taken from a woman between 18 and 29 years old in good health and CMV-seronegative. The V gene is TRBV27, the J gene TRBJ2-5; the D gene is possibly TRBD1 (5 bases). Here the CDR3 DNA reads TGTGCCAGCAGTTTATCAGGCCCCAGGGTTAGAGAGACCCAGTACTTC. Translating it yields CASSLSGPRVRETQYF.